This T cell receptor (beta chain) was found in a study of cytomegalovirus exposure and HLA in healthy donors. Broader study findings: By a later analysis, the bulk of CMV-associated TCR beta chains appeared HLA-restricted. Indistinguishable V segments such as TRBV6-2 and TRBV6-3 were excluded.

Worth noting for this clone: Its cognate antigen is unknown.

Missing from this donor's record is the CMV serostatus. The PCR employed 60 Vbeta primers together with 13 Jbeta primers. Libraries were prepared by immunoSEQ multiplex PCR; TCRdb keeps only in-frame clonotypes and omits some of them. The repertoire holds about 120,000 clones, with 70% to 85% as singletons. CDR3 length equals 16 residues. V trimming: 6 bases; J trimming: 3 bases; junction bases outside the gene matches: 9. The V gene's germline CDR1 is SNHLY and CDR2 FYNNEI. The specimen was PBMCs. This chain joins TRBV2 and TRBJ2-3; 10 bases map to TRBD1. This TCR came from a human donor in good health. The CDR3 DNA reads TGTGCCAGCAGGAACCCCGGGACAGGGGTAACAGATACGCAGTATTTT. Translation: CASRNPGTGVTDTQYF.